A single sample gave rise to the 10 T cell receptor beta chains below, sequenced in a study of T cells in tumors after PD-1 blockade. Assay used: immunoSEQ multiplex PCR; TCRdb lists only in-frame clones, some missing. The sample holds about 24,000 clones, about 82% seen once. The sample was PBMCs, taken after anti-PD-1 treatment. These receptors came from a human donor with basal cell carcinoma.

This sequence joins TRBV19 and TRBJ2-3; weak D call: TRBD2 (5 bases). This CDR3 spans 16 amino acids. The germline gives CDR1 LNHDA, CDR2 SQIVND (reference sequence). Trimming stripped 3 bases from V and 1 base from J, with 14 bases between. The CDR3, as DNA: TGTGCCAGTAGTATTGCCCTGGGTAGCGGCACAGATACGCAGTATTTT. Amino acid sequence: CASSIALGSGTDTQYF.

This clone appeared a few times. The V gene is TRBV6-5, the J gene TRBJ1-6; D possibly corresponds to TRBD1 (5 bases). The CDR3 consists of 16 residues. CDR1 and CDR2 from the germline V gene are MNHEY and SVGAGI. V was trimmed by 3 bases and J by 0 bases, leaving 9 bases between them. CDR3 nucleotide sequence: TGTGCCAGCAGTTATTTGGGACCCTCCTATAATTCACCCCTCCACTTT. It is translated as CASSYLGPSYNSPLHF.

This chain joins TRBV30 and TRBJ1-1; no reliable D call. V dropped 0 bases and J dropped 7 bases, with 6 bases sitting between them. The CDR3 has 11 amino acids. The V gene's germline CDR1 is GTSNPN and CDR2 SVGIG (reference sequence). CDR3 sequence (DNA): TGTGCCTGGAGTGTATACAGTGAAGCTTTCTTT. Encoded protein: CAWSVYSEAFF.

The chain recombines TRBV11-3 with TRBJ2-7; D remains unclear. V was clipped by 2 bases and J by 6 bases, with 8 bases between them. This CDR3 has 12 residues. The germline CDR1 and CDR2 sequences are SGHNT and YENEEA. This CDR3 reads CASSLKGLEQYF. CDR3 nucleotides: TGTGCCAGCAGCTTAAAAGGGCTCGAGCAGTACTTC.

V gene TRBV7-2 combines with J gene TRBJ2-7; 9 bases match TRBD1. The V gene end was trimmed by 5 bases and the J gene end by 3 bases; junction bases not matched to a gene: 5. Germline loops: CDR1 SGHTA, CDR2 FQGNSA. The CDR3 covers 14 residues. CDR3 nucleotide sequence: TGTGCCAGCAGCCCCCAGACAGGGGGCTACGAGCAGTACTTC. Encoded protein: CASSPQTGGYEQYF.

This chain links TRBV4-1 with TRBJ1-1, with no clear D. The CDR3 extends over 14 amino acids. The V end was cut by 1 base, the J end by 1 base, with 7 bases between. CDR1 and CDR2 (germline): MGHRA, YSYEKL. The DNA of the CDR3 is TGCGCCAGCAGCCAAGTCTCAGGGAACACTGAAGCTTTCTTT. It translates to CASSQVSGNTEAFF.

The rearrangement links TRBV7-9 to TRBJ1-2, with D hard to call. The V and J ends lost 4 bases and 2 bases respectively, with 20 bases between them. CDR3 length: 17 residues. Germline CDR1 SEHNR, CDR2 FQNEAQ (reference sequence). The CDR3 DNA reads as TGTGCCAGCAGCTCGAGTCGGGCCGACGTGCTCAACTATGGCTACACCTTC. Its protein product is CASSSSRADVLNYGYTF.

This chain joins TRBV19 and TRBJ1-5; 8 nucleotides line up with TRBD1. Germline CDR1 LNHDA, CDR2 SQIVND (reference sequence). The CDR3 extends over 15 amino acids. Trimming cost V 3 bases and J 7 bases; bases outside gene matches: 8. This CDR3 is CASSIGQGGHQPQHF. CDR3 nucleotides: TGTGCCAGTAGTATCGGACAGGGAGGCCACCAGCCCCAGCATTTT.

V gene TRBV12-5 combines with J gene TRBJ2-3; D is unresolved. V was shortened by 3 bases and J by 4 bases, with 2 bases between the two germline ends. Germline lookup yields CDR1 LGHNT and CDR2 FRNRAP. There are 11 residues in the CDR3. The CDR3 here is CASGFSDTQYF. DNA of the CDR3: TGTGCTAGTGGTTTTTCAGATACGCAGTATTTT.

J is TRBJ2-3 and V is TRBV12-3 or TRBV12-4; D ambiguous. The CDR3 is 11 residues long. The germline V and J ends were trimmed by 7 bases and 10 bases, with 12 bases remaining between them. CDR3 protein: CASTMGASQYF. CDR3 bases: TGTGCCAGCACCATGGGCGCCTCGCAGTATTTT.